Listed here is a single T cell receptor (beta chain). Its antigen is not known. This entry belongs to a study of Ad26.COV2.S vaccination and SARS-CoV-2 variants. CDR1 and CDR2 (germline): SGHNT, YYREEE (reference sequence). CDR3 size: 16 residues. The junction had 7 bases not matched to a gene; V was cut back by 0 bases and J by 8 bases. Study-level points and caveats: Vaccine and placebo recipients had comparable breadth of non-spike TCRs. Substantial breadth was reportedly displayed by spike-specific CD8+ and CD4+ T cell responses after vaccination.

The treatment is: around 19 received Ad26.COV2.S at low or high dose, single or two shots; 5 received placebo; per-sample allocation not given. Specimen acquisition occurred on day 63 following the initial vaccine or placebo injection. Boston provided a donor who was an adult aged 18-55 years. The vaccine delivered Wuhan-strain SARS-CoV-2 spike through an Ad26 vector. Only in-frame clones appear in the TCRdb table, and some are missing; sequencing was by immunoSEQ multiplex PCR. The sample includes 400,000 to 450,000 clones, 90% of them seen just once. This chain uses TRBV5-4 with TRBJ1-4; 10 bases map to TRBD1. The TCR was taken from a person aged 18-60 years who received the Ad26.COV2.S COVID-19 vaccine or a placebo. The source material was peripheral blood, sampled in a trial of Ad26.COV2.S vaccine versus placebo. The CDR3 DNA reads TGTGCCAGCAGCTTGGCGCCGGGACAGGGGTGGGAAAAACTGTTTTTT. This gives the protein CASSLAPGQGWEKLFF.